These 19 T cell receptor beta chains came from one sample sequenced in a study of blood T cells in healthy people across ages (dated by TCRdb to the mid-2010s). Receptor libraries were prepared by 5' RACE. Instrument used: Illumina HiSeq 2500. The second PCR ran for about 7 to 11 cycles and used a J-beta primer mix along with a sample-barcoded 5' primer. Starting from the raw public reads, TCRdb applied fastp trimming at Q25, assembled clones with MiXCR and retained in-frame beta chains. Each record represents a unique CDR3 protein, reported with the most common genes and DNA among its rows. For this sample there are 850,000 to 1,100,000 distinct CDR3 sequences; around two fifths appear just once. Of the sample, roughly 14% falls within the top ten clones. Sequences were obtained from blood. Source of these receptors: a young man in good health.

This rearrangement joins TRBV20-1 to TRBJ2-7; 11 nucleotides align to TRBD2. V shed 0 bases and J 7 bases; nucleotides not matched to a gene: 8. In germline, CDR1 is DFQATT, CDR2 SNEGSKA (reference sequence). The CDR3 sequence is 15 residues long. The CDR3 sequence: CSARDLAGGYNEQYF. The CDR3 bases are TGCAGTGCTAGAGATCTAGCGGGGGGCTATAATGAGCAGTACTTC.

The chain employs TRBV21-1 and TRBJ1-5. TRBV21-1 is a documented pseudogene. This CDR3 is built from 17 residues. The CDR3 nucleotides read TGTGCCAGCACCGCGGCAGCCCAAAGTAGGAGCAATCAGCCCCAGCATTTT. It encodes CASTAAAQSRSNQPQHF.

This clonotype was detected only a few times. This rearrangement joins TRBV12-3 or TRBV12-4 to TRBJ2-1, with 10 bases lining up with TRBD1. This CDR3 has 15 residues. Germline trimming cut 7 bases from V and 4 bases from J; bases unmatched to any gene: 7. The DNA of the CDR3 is TGTGCCAGCACTCCCGGGACAGGGGCATACAATGAGCAGTTCTTC. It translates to CASTPGTGAYNEQFF.

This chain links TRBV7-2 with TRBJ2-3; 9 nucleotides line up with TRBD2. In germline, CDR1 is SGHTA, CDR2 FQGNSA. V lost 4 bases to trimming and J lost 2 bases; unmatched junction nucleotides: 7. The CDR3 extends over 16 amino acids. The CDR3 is CASSSQGLADTDTQYF. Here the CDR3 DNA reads TGTGCCAGCAGCTCTCAGGGACTAGCAGACACAGATACGCAGTATTTT.

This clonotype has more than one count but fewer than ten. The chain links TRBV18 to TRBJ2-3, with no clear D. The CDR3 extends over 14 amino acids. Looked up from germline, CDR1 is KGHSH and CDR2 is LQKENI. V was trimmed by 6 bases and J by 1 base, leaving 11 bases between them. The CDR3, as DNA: TGTGCCAGCTCGCTGACGACTGGCACAGATACGCAGTATTTT. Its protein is CASSLTTGTDTQYF.

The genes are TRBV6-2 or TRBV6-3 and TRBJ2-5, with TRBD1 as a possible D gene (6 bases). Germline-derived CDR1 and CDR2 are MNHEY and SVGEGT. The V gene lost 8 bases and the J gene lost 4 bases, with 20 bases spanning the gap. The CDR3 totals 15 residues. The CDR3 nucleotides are TGTGCCAGCGGCCCCCCCCAGGGGCAGGGAGAGACCCAGTACTTC. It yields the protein CASGPPQGQGETQYF.

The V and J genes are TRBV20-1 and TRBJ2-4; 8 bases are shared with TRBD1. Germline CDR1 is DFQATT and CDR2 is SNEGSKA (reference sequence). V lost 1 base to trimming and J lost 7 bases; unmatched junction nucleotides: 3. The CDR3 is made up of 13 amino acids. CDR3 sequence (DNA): TGCAGTGCTAGAGTTCGGGACAGGAACATTCAGTACTTC. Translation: CSARVRDRNIQYF.

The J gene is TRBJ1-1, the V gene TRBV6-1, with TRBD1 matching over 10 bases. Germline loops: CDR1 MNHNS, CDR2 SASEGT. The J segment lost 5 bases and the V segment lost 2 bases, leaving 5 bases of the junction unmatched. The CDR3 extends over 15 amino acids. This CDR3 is CASSESDRGLTEAFF. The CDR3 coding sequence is TGTGCCAGCAGTGAATCAGACAGGGGGCTGACTGAAGCTTTCTTT.

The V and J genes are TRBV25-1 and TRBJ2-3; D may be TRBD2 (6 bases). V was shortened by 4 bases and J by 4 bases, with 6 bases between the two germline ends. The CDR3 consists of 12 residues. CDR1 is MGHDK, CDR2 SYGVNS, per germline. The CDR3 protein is CASSGRADTQYF. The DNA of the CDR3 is TGTGCCAGCAGTGGGAGGGCAGATACGCAGTATTTT.

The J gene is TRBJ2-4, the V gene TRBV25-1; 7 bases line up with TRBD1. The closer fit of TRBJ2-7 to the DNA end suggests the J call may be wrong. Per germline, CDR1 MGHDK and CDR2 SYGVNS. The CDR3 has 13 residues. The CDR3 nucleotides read TGTGCCAGCAGTGAGAACAGGGGTGTCGAGCAGTACTTC. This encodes CASSENRGVEQYF.

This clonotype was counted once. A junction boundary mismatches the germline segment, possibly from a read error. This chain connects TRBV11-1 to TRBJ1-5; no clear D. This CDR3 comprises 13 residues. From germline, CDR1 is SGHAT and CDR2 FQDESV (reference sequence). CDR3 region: CASSAADNRPQHF. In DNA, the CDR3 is TGTGCCAGCAGCGCCGCGGATAATCGGCCCCAGCATTTT.

CDR3 in amino acids: CSVKDSTYEQYF. The CDR3 coding sequence is TGCAGCGTGAAGGACAGCACCTACGAGCAGTACTTC. This chain connects TRBV29-1 to TRBJ2-7, with D possibly TRBD1 on 6 matching bases. CDR1 and CDR2 from the germline V gene are SQVTM and ANQGSEA. V lost 6 bases, J lost 2 bases, and 11 bases lay in between. The CDR3 totals 12 residues.

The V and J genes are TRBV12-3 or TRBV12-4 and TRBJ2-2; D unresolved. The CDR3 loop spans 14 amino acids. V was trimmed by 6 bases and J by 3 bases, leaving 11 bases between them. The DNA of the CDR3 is TGTGCCAGCAGCCAGCACCTGGACACCGGGGAGCTGTTTTTT. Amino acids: CASSQHLDTGELFF.

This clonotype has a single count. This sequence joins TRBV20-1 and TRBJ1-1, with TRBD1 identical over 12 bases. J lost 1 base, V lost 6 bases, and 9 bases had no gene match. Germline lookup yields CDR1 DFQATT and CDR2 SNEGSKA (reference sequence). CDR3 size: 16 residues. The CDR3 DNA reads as TGCAGTGCCATGGGGGGACAGGGGGCACGGAACACTGAAGCTTTCTTT. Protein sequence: CSAMGGQGARNTEAFF.

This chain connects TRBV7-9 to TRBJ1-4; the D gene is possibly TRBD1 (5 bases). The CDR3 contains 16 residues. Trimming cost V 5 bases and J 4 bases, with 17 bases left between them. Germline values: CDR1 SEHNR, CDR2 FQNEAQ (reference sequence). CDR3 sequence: CASSPRRSGGNEKLFF. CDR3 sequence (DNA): TGTGCCAGCAGCCCCCGGCGAAGTGGGGGTAATGAAAAACTGTTTTTT.

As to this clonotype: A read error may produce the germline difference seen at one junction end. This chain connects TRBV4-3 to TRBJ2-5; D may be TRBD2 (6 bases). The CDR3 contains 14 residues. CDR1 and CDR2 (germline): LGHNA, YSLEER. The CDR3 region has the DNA TGCGCCAGCAGCCAAGAGGGACTTTGGGAGACCCAGAACTTC. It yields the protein CASSQEGLWETQNF.

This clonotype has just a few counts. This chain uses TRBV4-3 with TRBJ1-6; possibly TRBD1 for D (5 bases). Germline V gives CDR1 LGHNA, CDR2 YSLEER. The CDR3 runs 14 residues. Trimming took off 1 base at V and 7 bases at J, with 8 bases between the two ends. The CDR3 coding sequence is TGCGCCAGCAGCCAAGCCGCAGGGAATTCACCCCTCCACTTT. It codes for CASSQAAGNSPLHF.

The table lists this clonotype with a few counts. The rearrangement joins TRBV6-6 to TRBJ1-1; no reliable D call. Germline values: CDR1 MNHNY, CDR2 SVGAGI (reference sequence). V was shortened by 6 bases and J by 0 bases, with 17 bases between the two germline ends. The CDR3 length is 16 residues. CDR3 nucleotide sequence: TGTGCCAGCAGCCTCCCCTACCCTGACGTGAACACTGAAGCTTTCTTT. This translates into CASSLPYPDVNTEAFF.

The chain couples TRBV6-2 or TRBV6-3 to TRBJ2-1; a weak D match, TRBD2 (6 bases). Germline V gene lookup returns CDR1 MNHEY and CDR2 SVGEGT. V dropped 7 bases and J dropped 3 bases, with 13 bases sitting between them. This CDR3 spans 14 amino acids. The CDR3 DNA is TGTGCCAGCAAAGGCGGGGCTCGCTACAATGAGCAGTTCTTC. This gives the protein CASKGGARYNEQFF.